This T cell receptor beta chain is drawn from a study of MAIT cells during Salmonella Paratyphi A infection (dated by TCRdb to 2016 to 2017). Regarding the research as a whole: Adult volunteers aged 18 to 60 swallowed one dose of 1-5x10^3 CFU of S. Paratyphi A strain NVGH308. Diagnosed volunteers received ciprofloxacin 500 mg twice daily for 14 days starting at diagnosis. Summary of the overall study and its limitations: Compared with healthy controls, diagnosed volunteers had more expansion or contraction among the top five MAIT clonotypes (around 0.52 versus 0.13), a finding that suggests the repertoire is reshaped by infection. From baseline to mid-infection, the space taken up by over-represented MAIT clonotypes dropped significantly (approximately 0.17 to 0.10), whereas no significant difference was seen post-infection. Although the availability of volunteer samples limited sample sizes, the sizes were judged adequate for detecting differences between groups.

To prepare the library, 5' RACE was applied. TCRbeta was amplified in two rounds of PCR using Phusion High-Fidelity polymerase, and the primers added sample-specific barcodes. To build the TCRbeta libraries, template-switch cDNA synthesis was carried out using SMARTScribe reverse transcriptase along with a TRBC-specific primer. The barcoded samples were pooled and then prepared using the NEBNext Ultra DNA Library Prep Kit for Illumina. Sequencing of libraries was performed on an Illumina MiSeq with the MiSeq reagent kit v2, 300 cycles. Regarding the original processing steps: Jemultiplexer was used to demultiplex reads by barcode, and MiTCR with default parameters handled the alignment. Non-functional sequences were removed with VDJtools, and each clonotype was defined by its amino acid sequence, with frequencies calculated from the assigned sequence reads. Clonal space homeostasis binned clonotypes by frequency as over-represented (0.05-1), large, medium and small. TCRdb itself trimmed the public reads at Q25 with fastp, ran MiXCR and retained productive beta chains. Records with the same CDR3 protein are collapsed into one entry carrying the most frequent genes and DNA. TCRdb, not the original authors, processed these V and J calls. This sample lists roughly 950 distinct CDR3 sequences; about 20% were detected once. Of the sample, around 50% falls within the top ten clones.

With respect to this clonotype: The antigen it recognizes is unknown. Base qualities are not provided; no much larger clone lies one nucleotide away.

This specimen's time point label, interpreted: mid-infection, around enteric fever diagnosis. Circulating MAIT cell TCRbeta repertoires were profiled longitudinally in six volunteers in whom enteric fever developed after controlled oral challenge with live Salmonella Paratyphi A. Every diagnosed volunteer provided MAIT cell samples at three timepoints: pre-infection, mid-infection and post-infection. A diagnosis of enteric fever was based on Paratyphi A bacteremia and/or a persistent fever above 38 degrees C that lasted longer than 12 hours. Challenged volunteers were diagnosed with infection between day 4 and day 7 after challenge. For RNA extraction, between roughly 5,000 and 11,000 MAIT cells per sample were sorted directly into RNAqueous-Micro lysis buffer. Lymphoprep gradient centrifugation was used to isolate peripheral blood mononuclear cells from blood samples and leukocyte cones. Cell sorting used a BD FACSAria Fusion or BD FACSAria III sorter.

The sample consisted of MAIT cells from blood, taken at the middle sampling point of the challenge study. This receptor was identified in a person aged 18 to 69 who was deliberately infected with Salmonella Paratyphi A in a paratyphoid fever challenge study.

The CDR3 region reads CASSETNGGTDTQYF. The DNA sequence follows: TGTGCCAGCAGTGAGACTAACGGGGGGACAGATACGCAGTATTTT. The chain links TRBV6-4 with TRBJ2-3; the central 7 bases match TRBD2. The germline V gene provides CDR1 MRHNA and CDR2 SNTAGT. Compared with germline, V lacks 3 bases and J lacks 3 bases; bases without a gene match: 6. From the cysteine through the phenylalanine, the CDR3 covers 15 amino acids. Solely the CDR3 DNA is kept, with 45 bases framed from the first base.